The text below deals with one TCR beta chain. The antigen is not known. This entry belongs to a study of Graves' ophthalmopathy and Graves' hyperthyroidism. Findings and limits, study-wide: Also, most clonotypes expanded in the thyroid above 0.001 frequency appeared in blood.

After removal of 3 bases from V and 5 bases from J, the junction contained 3 bases not matched to a gene. This CDR3 is built from 14 residues. Germline V gene sequence: CDR1 MNHEY, CDR2 SMNVEV (reference sequence). Investigators amplified TCR beta CDR3 regions from RNA transcripts. The library came from an HTBI-primed first-round RT-PCR and a second-round multiplex PCR. Each CDR3 protein is one row after TCRdb ran MiXCR on the multiplex PCR reads. Among about 410,000 distinct CDR3 sequences listed, approximately 16% were seen once. The sequence was collected from a young woman with Graves' ophthalmopathy. The sample comprised peripheral blood. J is TRBJ2-5 and V is TRBV27; TRBD2 matches at 10 bases. This chain's CDR3 is CASSFGTSAETQYF. In DNA, the CDR3 is TGTGCCAGCAGTTTCGGGACTAGCGCGGAGACCCAGTACTTC.